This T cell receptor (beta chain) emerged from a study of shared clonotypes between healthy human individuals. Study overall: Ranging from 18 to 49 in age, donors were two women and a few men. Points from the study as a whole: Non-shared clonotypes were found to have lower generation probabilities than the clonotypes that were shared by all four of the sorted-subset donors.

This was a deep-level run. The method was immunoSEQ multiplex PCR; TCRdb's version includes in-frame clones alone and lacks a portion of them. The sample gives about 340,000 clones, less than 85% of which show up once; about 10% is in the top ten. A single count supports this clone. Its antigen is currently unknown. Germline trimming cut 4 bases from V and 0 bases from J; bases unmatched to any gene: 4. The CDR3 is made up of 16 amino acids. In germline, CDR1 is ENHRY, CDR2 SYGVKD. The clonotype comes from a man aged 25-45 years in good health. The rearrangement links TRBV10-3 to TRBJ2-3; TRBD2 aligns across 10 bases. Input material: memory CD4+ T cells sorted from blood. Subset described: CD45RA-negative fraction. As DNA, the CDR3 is TGTGCCATCAGTGGGACGACTAGCGGGAGCACAGATACGCAGTATTTT. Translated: CAISGTTSGSTDTQYF.